These 6 T cell receptor beta chains share one sample of origin, sequenced in a study of response to subunit inactivated influenza vaccine. TCRdb recomputed calls from the RT-PCR reads with MiXCR, one row per CDR3 protein. Among about 540,000 distinct CDR3 sequences listed, under 25% were seen once. The same specimen was also included in a second study, on T cells expressing NK-cell markers. That source adds: The cDNA for TCR beta came from 5'RACE template switching with UMIs.

The sample here was CD4+ T cells sorted from PBMCs, taken 11 to 12 days after vaccination. All receptors derive from a man in his forties or fifties who received an inactivated influenza vaccine.

This clonotype has just a few counts. The chain is built from TRBV7-8 and TRBJ2-5, with D possibly matching TRBD1 (6 bases). This CDR3 region has 15 residues. Germline V gene data show CDR1 as SGHVS and CDR2 as FQNEAQ. V shed 7 bases and J shed 5 bases, with 20 bases lying between them. CDR3 amino acids: CASTSNSGEQETQYF. CDR3 bases: TGTGCCAGCACCTCCAACTCAGGGGAGCAGGAGACCCAGTACTTC. Complete variable domain (other parts from reference TRBV7-8 and TRBJ2-5): GAGVSQSPRYKVAKRGQDVALRCDPISGHVSLFWYQQALGQGPEFLTYFQNEAQLDKSGLPSDRFFAERPEGSVSTLKIQRTQQEDSAVYLCASTSNSGEQETQYFGPGTRLLVL.

The J gene is TRBJ1-3, the V gene TRBV4-3; D gene unclear. The germline V gene encodes CDR1 LGHNA and CDR2 YSLEER. Trimming left V 0 bases short and J 4 bases short, with 13 bases between. The CDR3 spans 16 residues. CDR3 DNA sequence: TGCGCCAGCAGCCAAGATCGGCCGGGAAGAGGAAACACCATATATTTT. It encodes CASSQDRPGRGNTIYF.

This chain uses TRBV5-1 with TRBJ2-1, with 9 bases lining up with TRBD1. Germline V lookup: CDR1 SGHRS, CDR2 YFSETQ. The V and J ends lost 4 bases and 7 bases, in that order; junction bases with no gene match: 12. The CDR3 sequence is 16 residues long. The CDR3 sequence: CASSLGQGSIGNEQFF. DNA of the CDR3: TGCGCCAGCAGCCTGGGACAGGGTTCTATTGGGAATGAGCAGTTCTTC.

The chain uses TRBV7-9 and TRBJ1-2, with TRBD1 as a possible D gene (6 bases). CDR3 length equals 14 residues. Germline CDR1 SEHNR, CDR2 FQNEAQ (reference sequence). Trimming removed 4 bases at V and 2 bases at J, with 11 bases between. The CDR3 protein is CASSSFDRNYGYTF. CDR3 nucleotide sequence: TGTGCCAGCAGCTCGTTCGACAGGAACTATGGCTACACCTTC.

This clonotype was counted only a few times. The CDR3 protein is CASRGDSLSTEAFF. The CDR3 DNA sequence: TGTGCCAGCAGGGGGGACAGTCTCTCCACTGAAGCTTTCTTT. The rearrangement joins TRBV6-1 to TRBJ1-1, with 7 positions matching TRBD1. V was pared by 6 bases and J by 4 bases, with 8 bases of the junction left unmatched. Germline V CDR1 and CDR2: MNHNS, SASEGT. This CDR3 region has 14 residues.

This clonotype was detected ten times or more. This sequence joins TRBV4-2 and TRBJ1-2; D is unclear. CDR3 length: 13 amino acids. Trimming took off 6 bases at V and 4 bases at J, with 12 bases between the two ends. The germline CDR1 and CDR2 sequences are LGHNA and YNFKEQ. CDR3 sequence (DNA): TGTGCCAGCAGTTCGGAGGGCGGCTATGGCTACACCTTC. Protein sequence: CASSSEGGYGYTF.